Listed below are T cell receptor beta chains from one sample, sequenced in a study of shared T cell receptors in the human thymus. Produced via immunoSEQ multiplex PCR; TCRdb's table is partial and in-frame only. The table includes around 730,000 clones, approximately 83% detected once. Another study also made use of these data, one on human thymus T cells.

Sequencing input: thymocytes. Source of these receptors: a girl less than two years old with a congenital heart defect. The CDR3 runs from the conserved cysteine through the conserved F or W. Each record gives: V gene, D gene, CDR3 protein. D genes are given only for firm matches.

>TRBV2|TRBD1
CASSDDRGDRGYEQYF
>TRBV9|TRBD2
CASSPRGAGGPMYNEQFF
>TRBV6-1|NA
CASSPPGGFSYEQYF
>TRBV5-1|TRBD1
CASSPGQGPQHF
>TRBV9|NA
CASSVVERTDTDTQYF
>TRBV2|NA
CASSGRGSVNEQFF
>TRBV2|NA
CASSEGDYGYTF
>TRBV19|TRBD1
CASTKTTVPGQGVYEQYF
>TRBV6-1|TRBD2
CASSEPGGSYNEQFF
>TRBV5-5|TRBD2
CASSYRRGVNTGELFF
>TRBV27|NA
CASSSRGARNQPQHF
>TRBV23-1|NA
CASRRTEPPVNSPLHF
>TRBV10-3|NA
CAISERVRDAYEQYF
>TRBV5-1|NA
CASSLAGIPYEQYF
>TRBV7-9|NA
CASSPSLYGYTF
>TRBV10-3|NA
CATKEVPGDTQYF
>TRBV13|NA
CASSLRASLAKNIQYF
>TRBV4-1|TRBD1
CASSQDTGTGDNYGYTF
>TRBV5-1|NA
CASSLVSSLEGSTEAFF
>TRBV4-1|NA
CASSQEPTGLRTEAFF
>TRBV9|TRBD1
CASKPSPDRRDYGYTF
>TRBV5-1|NA
CASSLGSGDSPLHF
>TRBV6-1|TRBD1
CASSGAGTDCFGYTF
>TRBV11-2|TRBD1
CASSLEPTGLNTEAFF
>TRBV6-1|NA
CASSESQSAQHF
>TRBV6-5|NA
CASSYARVSSYNEQFF
>TRBV6-4|TRBD1
CASSDVPDRDRYEQYF
>TRBV7-3|NA
CASSLQGNQPQHF
>TRBV5-1|NA
CASSTSPGGPYNEQFF
>TRBV23-1|TRBD1
CASSLGTGLCETQYF
>TRBV7-9|NA
CASSLENSGRSPLHF
>TRBV9|TRBD1
CASSVVGRQGYGYTF
>TRBV19|NA
CASMVVSEFSGNTIYF
>TRBV5-6|NA
CASSLAGVMNTEAFF
>TRBV19|NA
CASSTDDRGLNTEAFF
>TRBV28|NA
CASSGTVSGNTIYF
>TRBV27|NA
CASSLRGMRSDSNQPQHF